The 30 T cell receptor beta chains below were found in one sample sequenced in a study of blood T cell repertoires in COVID-19 (dated by TCRdb to 2020 to 2021). The library was prepared using the immunoSEQ multiplex PCR assay. The clones in this table, taken by TCRdb from immuneACCESS, are in-frame only. Not every clone is retained; where verified, under half of the shortfall comes from an unresolved V gene, and the cause of the rest is unknown. This sample gives about 210,000 clones in total; around nine tenths of them show up just once. In total, the top ten clones hold about 4.7% of the sample. The specimen sequenced was PBMCs or T cells enriched from blood (not recorded which). These receptors were taken from a woman in her 30s who had been exposed to COVID-19.

The chain combines TRBV29-1 with TRBJ1-2, with a possible D match to TRBD1 (5 bases). Germline CDR1 SQVTM, CDR2 ANQGSEA. This CDR3 spans 17 amino acids. V lost 2 bases and J lost 2, with 21 bases in between. The CDR3 region has the DNA TGCAGCGTTGAACCGGGTGTGGGGCGAGATCTAAACTATGGCTACACCTTC. Translating it yields CSVEPGVGRDLNYGYTF.

The gene calls are TRBV27 and TRBJ1-4, with TRBD1 as a possible D gene (6 bases). The germline V and J ends were trimmed by 5 bases and 3 bases, with 16 bases remaining between them. This CDR3 is built from 16 residues. The germline V gene has CDR1 MNHEY and CDR2 SMNVEV (reference sequence). The CDR3 protein is CASSTRTDPANEKLFF. DNA for the CDR3: TGTGCCAGCAGTACTCGGACAGACCCAGCTAATGAAAAACTGTTTTTT.

CDR3 loop: CASSRIDNEQFF. The CDR3 nucleotides are TGTGCCAGCAGTCGTATTGACAATGAGCAGTTCTTC. The chain joins TRBV3-1 (or the pseudogene TRBV3-2) to TRBJ2-1; D ambiguous. There are 12 residues in the CDR3. Per the germline V gene, CDR1 is LGHDT and CDR2 is YNNKEL (reference sequence). The V and J ends lost 6 bases and 5 bases respectively, with 8 bases between them.

The chain employs TRBV30 and TRBJ1-4; perhaps TRBD1 as D (5 bases). V lost 0 bases to trimming and J lost 3 bases, with 8 bases between them. Germline CDR1 reads GTSNPN; CDR2 reads SVGIG (reference sequence). CDR3 length equals 14 residues. This CDR3 reads CAWSVLGPNEKLFF. CDR3 DNA sequence: TGTGCCTGGAGTGTACTGGGGCCTAATGAAAAACTGTTTTTT.

This chain links TRBV18 with TRBJ1-2, with 8 nucleotides matching TRBD1. Germline CDR1 is KGHSH and CDR2 is LQKENI. This CDR3 spans 15 amino acids. Trimming removed 2 bases from V and 5 bases from J; junction bases left unmatched: 7. The CDR3: CASSPASGQAYGYTF. For the CDR3, the DNA is TGTGCCAGCTCACCAGCGTCGGGACAGGCATATGGCTACACCTTC.

V usage is TRBV7-9 and J usage is TRBJ2-7; the match to TRBD2 covers 7 bases. With V trimmed by 3 bases and J by 2 bases, 4 bases remained unmatched. The CDR3 contains 14 residues. Germline V gene data show CDR1 as SEHNR and CDR2 as FQNEAQ (reference sequence). The DNA of the CDR3 is TGTGCCAGCAGCTTGTCGGGGGGAACCTACGAGCAGTACTTC. Its translation: CASSLSGGTYEQYF. Variable domain in full (rest from reference TRBV7-9 and TRBJ2-7): DTGVSQNPRHKITKRGQNVTFRCDPISEHNRLYWYRQTLGQGPEFLTYFQNEAQLEKSRLLSDRFSAERPKGSFSTLEIQRTEQGDSAMYLCASSLSGGTYEQYFGPGTRLTVT.

This clone came up once. The chain links TRBV27 to TRBJ2-1, with 8 nucleotides matching TRBD2. The ends lost 5 bases at V and 4 bases at J; junction bases unmatched: 1. Germline loops: CDR1 MNHEY, CDR2 SMNVEV (reference sequence). This CDR3 has 13 residues. The DNA of the CDR3 is TGTGCCAGCAGTCGGGGGGGTTACAATGAGCAGTTCTTC. Protein sequence: CASSRGGYNEQFF.

The genes are TRBV3-1 (or the pseudogene TRBV3-2) and TRBJ1-2, with 8 bases aligning to TRBD1. Germline loops: CDR1 LGHDT, CDR2 YNNKEL (reference sequence). The CDR3 runs to 15 residues. V was clipped by 4 bases and J by 6 bases; unmatched bases: 10. The CDR3 loop reads CASSRASGGSHGYTF. CDR3 DNA: TGTGCCAGCAGCCGAGCCTCAGGGGGCTCCCATGGCTACACCTTC.

CDR3 sequence (DNA): TGTGCCAGCAGCTTATTGGGCAGGGACTACACCTTC. Its translation is CASSLLGRDYTF. The genes are TRBV7-2 and TRBJ1-2; D might be TRBD1 (5 bases). Trimming pared 2 bases from V and 10 bases from J, leaving 11 bases between. The CDR3 sequence is 12 residues long. The germline CDR1 and CDR2 sequences are SGHTA and FQGNSA.

This chain uses TRBV5-1 with TRBJ1-6; D unresolved. This CDR3 has 14 residues. Trimming removed 4 bases from V and 13 bases from J, with 18 bases in between. Germline loops: CDR1 SGHRS, CDR2 YFSETQ. The CDR3 nucleotides read TGCGCCAGCAGCCTACCGGGTCCCTTATCTCCCCTCCACTTT. Residues: CASSLPGPLSPLHF.

The J gene is TRBJ1-1, the V gene TRBV7-8, with 7 bases that match TRBD1. CDR3 length equals 14 residues. Germline lookup yields CDR1 SGHVS and CDR2 FQNEAQ. V lost 1 base and J lost 6; bases outside the gene matches: 5. The CDR3: CASSLVSRGAEAFF. In DNA form, the CDR3 reads TGTGCCAGCAGCTTAGTAAGCAGGGGGGCTGAAGCTTTCTTT.

V and J are TRBV5-1 and TRBJ2-7; 9 bases map to TRBD1. V lost 4 bases, J lost 5 bases, and 10 bases stayed unmatched. The CDR3 sequence is 15 residues long. CDR1 and CDR2 (germline): SGHRS, YFSETQ. The CDR3 reads CASSRGGQGTHEQYF. DNA of the CDR3: TGCGCCAGCAGCCGAGGGGGACAGGGTACCCACGAGCAGTACTTC.

In its sample, this clone was seen a few times. CDR3 in DNA: TGTGCCAGTAGGAGACGGGGACAGGTCGTTGAAAAACTGTTTTTT. This sequence encodes CASRRRGQVVEKLFF. V gene TRBV19 combines with J gene TRBJ1-4; TRBD1 matches at 8 bases. The trim removed 6 bases at V and 7 bases at J, leaving 10 bases unmatched. Germline V CDR1 and CDR2: LNHDA, SQIVND (reference sequence). CDR3 size: 15 residues.

The V gene is TRBV6-5, the J gene TRBJ2-1, with 7 bases matching TRBD2. With 6 bases clipped from V and 3 bases from J, the junction kept 8 bases outside the gene matches. Germline-derived CDR1 and CDR2 are MNHEY and SVGAGI. The CDR3 loop spans 15 amino acids. CDR3 in DNA: TGTGCCAGCAGCACACCCCGGGACTACTACAATGAGCAGTTCTTC. Translating it yields CASSTPRDYYNEQFF.

The rearrangement uses TRBV6-6 and TRBJ1-5, with 9 bases matching TRBD1. This CDR3 is built from 15 residues. Losses at the gene ends were 7 bases for V and 5 bases for J; bases not matched to a gene: 9. CDR1 and CDR2 from the germline V gene are MNHNY and SVGAGI (reference sequence). CDR3 residues: CASTLRTGVDQPQHF. CDR3 sequence (DNA): TGTGCCAGCACCCTAAGGACAGGGGTCGATCAGCCCCAGCATTTT.

The V and J genes are TRBV9 and TRBJ1-1, with 7 bases matching TRBD1. CDR1 and CDR2 (germline): SGDLS, YYNGEE. The CDR3 has 14 residues. V shed 1 base and J 10 bases; nucleotides not matched to a gene: 10. CDR3 in DNA: TGTGCCAGCAGCGTAACAGGGGCCCGCTACGGAGCTTTCTTT. Its protein product is CASSVTGARYGAFF.

As DNA, the CDR3 is TGTGCCAGCAGCTTTCGTCAGGGGGGCACAGATACGCAGTATTTT. Protein: CASSFRQGGTDTQYF. The gene calls are TRBV7-8 and TRBJ2-3; 7 nucleotides agree with TRBD1. J lost 1 base, V lost 3 bases, and 4 bases had no gene match. The CDR3 has 15 residues. In germline, CDR1 is SGHVS, CDR2 FQNEAQ.

This chain connects TRBV2 to TRBJ1-1; D perhaps matches TRBD1 (5 bases). CDR3 size: 14 residues. V dropped 7 bases and J dropped 3 bases, with 15 bases sitting between them. CDR1 and CDR2 from the germline V gene are SNHLY and FYNNEI. In DNA, the CDR3 is TGTGCCAGCACCCGGAGACAAGGGGACACTGAAGCTTTCTTT. This encodes CASTRRQGDTEAFF. Full variable domain (rest looked up from reference TRBV2 and TRBJ1-1): EPEVTQTPSHQVTQMGQEVILRCVPISNHLYFYWYRQILGQKVEFLVSFYNNEISEKSEIFDDQFSVERPDGSNFTLKIRSTKLEDSAMYFCASTRRQGDTEAFFGQGTRLTVV.

The chain uses TRBV6-5 and TRBJ1-2; no clear D. Deletions cut 0 bases from V and 0 bases from J, with 8 bases between. The CDR3 is 15 amino acids. CDR1 and CDR2 from the germline V gene are MNHEY and SVGAGI. The CDR3 sequence is CASSYSSASNYGYTF. As DNA, the CDR3 is TGTGCCAGCAGTTACTCCAGCGCTTCTAACTATGGCTACACCTTC.

The V gene is TRBV9, the J gene TRBJ2-7; D possibly corresponds to TRBD1 (5 bases). CDR1 and CDR2 from the germline V gene are SGDLS and YYNGEE. CDR3 size: 14 residues. The V end was cut by 3 bases, the J end by 6 bases, with 16 bases between. This chain's CDR3 is CASSAGPGLGEQYF. CDR3 bases: TGTGCCAGCAGCGCAGGCCCAGGGTTAGGCGAGCAGTACTTC.

The chain joins TRBV5-6 to TRBJ1-1, with 7 bases matching TRBD1. The V segment lost 1 base and the J segment 5 bases; nucleotides outside the gene matches: 14. Germline loops: CDR1 SGHDT, CDR2 YYEEEE. The CDR3 length is 17 residues. The CDR3 DNA reads as TGTGCCAGCAGCTTGATTAAGGGACAGCACGGGAAGACTGAAGCTTTCTTT. Its translation is CASSLIKGQHGKTEAFF.

The gene calls are TRBV19 and TRBJ1-1; D might be TRBD1 (5 bases). The CDR3 spans 15 residues. Germline CDR1 reads LNHDA; CDR2 reads SQIVND (reference sequence). The germline V and J ends were trimmed by 5 bases and 0 bases, with 13 bases remaining between them. The CDR3 nucleotides read TGTGCCAGTAGTCCTTTTAGGGGTATGAACACTGAAGCTTTCTTT. It codes for CASSPFRGMNTEAFF. Full variable domain (outside the CDR3, taken from reference TRBV19 and TRBJ1-1): DGGITQSPKYLFRKEGQNVTLSCEQNLNHDAMYWYRQDPGQGLRLIYYSQIVNDFQKGDIAEGYSVSREKKESFPLTVTSAQKNPTAFYLCASSPFRGMNTEAFFGQGTRLTVV.

The chain links TRBV15 to TRBJ2-3; TRBD2 aligns across 7 bases. The CDR3 is 15 amino acids. J was trimmed by 6 bases and V by 1 base; bases with no gene match: 7. Germline lookup yields CDR1 LNHNV and CDR2 YYDKDF (reference sequence). CDR3 sequence reads: CATSRGPKLADTQYF. The CDR3 DNA is TGTGCCACCAGCAGAGGGCCTAAACTAGCGGATACGCAGTATTTT.

The V gene is TRBV9, the J gene TRBJ1-6; the match to TRBD1 covers 8 bases. This CDR3 is 19 amino acids long. V lost 3 bases and J lost 7; bases outside the gene matches: 18. Per the germline V gene, CDR1 is SGDLS and CDR2 is YYNGEE. CDR3 nucleotides: TGTGCCAGCAGCGGTGGCAACCCTGGACAGGGTATTTTGAATTCACCCCTCCACTTT. Encoded protein: CASSGGNPGQGILNSPLHF.

The chain recombines TRBV4-2 with TRBJ1-3, with TRBD1 matching 10 bases. Germline trimming cut 3 bases from V and 0 bases from J; bases unmatched to any gene: 11. Germline V lookup: CDR1 LGHNA, CDR2 YNFKEQ. This CDR3 contains 19 residues. CDR3 in DNA: TGTGCCAGCAGCCATGGAGGGGGACAGGGGATGAACTCTGGAAACACCATATATTTT. Translated, it gives CASSHGGGQGMNSGNTIYF.

The chain links TRBV4-1 to TRBJ2-3; 9 positions agree with TRBD1. The V gene's germline CDR1 is MGHRA and CDR2 YSYEKL. This CDR3 comprises 15 residues. With 4 bases clipped from V and 2 bases from J, the junction kept 4 bases outside the gene matches. CDR3 amino acids: CASSPGQGSTDTQYF. The CDR3 DNA reads as TGCGCCAGCAGCCCGGGACAGGGATCCACAGATACGCAGTATTTT.

V is TRBV21-1 and J is TRBJ2-1; whether TRBD2, the table's D call, matches the DNA was not checked. TRBV21-1 is listed as a pseudogene. The CDR3 spans 16 residues. The CDR3 sequence is CASSKAEGGFYNEQFF. The CDR3 coding sequence is TGTGCCAGCAGCAAAGCAGAGGGCGGGTTCTACAATGAGCAGTTCTTC.

The rearrangement joins TRBV10-3 to TRBJ2-2; maybe TRBD1 (7 bases). Germline CDR1 and CDR2: ENHRY and SYGVKD. V dropped 0 bases and J dropped 5 bases, with 13 bases sitting between them. The CDR3 has 16 amino acids. This CDR3 is CAISESPAGGTGELFF. CDR3 coding DNA: TGTGCCATCAGTGAGTCCCCCGCAGGGGGGACCGGGGAGCTGTTTTTT.

The chain has TRBV7-9 and TRBJ2-7; 8 bases line up with TRBD2. Looked up from germline, CDR1 is SEHNR and CDR2 is FQNEAQ (reference sequence). Unmatched junction bases numbered 4, after V lost 1 base and J lost 2 bases. This CDR3 is 15 amino acids long. CDR3 bases: TGTGCCAGCAGCTTAGATGCGGGGGGAACCTACGAGCAGTACTTC. Amino acid sequence: CASSLDAGGTYEQYF.

This sequence joins TRBV19 and TRBJ1-2; D perhaps matches TRBD1 (5 bases). Per germline, CDR1 LNHDA and CDR2 SQIVND (reference sequence). The V end was cut by 8 bases, the J end by 3 bases, with 7 bases between. The CDR3 loop spans 11 amino acids. As DNA, the CDR3 is TGTGCCAGTGCGACAGACTATGGCTACACCTTC. Protein product: CASATDYGYTF.